Described below is a single T cell receptor (beta chain) sequence and its context. It has no known antigen specificity. Base-call qualities are not available, and no considerably larger clone is one nucleotide away. The sample holds other DNA sequences that translate to the same CDR3. The donors were included in the validation cohort of roughly 130 subjects, a group kept apart from the roughly 700-subject first cohort. V loses 6 bases, J loses 3 bases, and the germline ends lie 15 bases apart. From cysteine to phenylalanine, the CDR3 is 15 amino acids long. The sequence is cut down to CDR3 DNA, 45 bases in frame from base 1. Via the germline V gene (reference sequence), CDR1 is LNHDA and CDR2 SQIVND. The sample comes from a study of cytomegalovirus exposure and HLA in healthy donors (dated by TCRdb to 2016 to 2017). Looking at the study overall: According to a later analysis, one platform produced both the roughly 130 validation repertoires and the approximately 600 repertoires of the first cohort. The study aimed to test whether cataloging public T cell receptors could reveal signatures of past pathogen exposure. The study combined high-throughput TCR immunosequencing, statistical association of individual TCRs with disease status, and machine learning to predict cytomegalovirus infection status. Along with the approximately 620-subject first cohort, a separate validation cohort of approximately 110 different subjects was used. Study-wide conclusions, independent of this receptor: Across donors, most TCR sequences were observed very rarely, whereas some public TCRs were present in many individuals. All 120 or so repertoires were used to score co-occurrence in the validation cohort in a later analysis, because that analysis had no HLA typing for the cohort. The authors suggested that the approach could potentially be extended to other disease states and immunological phenotypes. The classifier was reported to diagnose cytomegalovirus status with high specificity and sensitivity in both the original cohort and the validation cohort. A later analysis found that TCRs clustered in the first cohort also tended to co-occur in the approximately 120 validation repertoires, with more than 90% of cluster scores above 0. A total of about 180 TCR beta chains were listed by the study as associated with cytomegalovirus. In vitro tests confirmed that a few of the cytomegalovirus-associated TCR beta chains recognize cytomegalovirus antigens.

Libraries were built with the immunoSEQ multiplex PCR assay. On the study's bioinformatics: To diagnose cytomegalovirus status from the catalog of TCR beta chain sequences, a statistical classification framework was built. The table comes from immuneACCESS by way of TCRdb, which keeps in-frame sequences with V and J called. Part of the clones is missing from these tables; in studies checked, under half for an unresolved V gene and the rest for unknown reasons. V and J calls and clone size come straight from that table; D and trimming were deduced from the DNA. In this sample the table shows a few hundred thousand clones, about nine tenths of which occur a single time. The ten largest clones take up roughly 0.82% of the sample.

The sequenced sample was PBMCs. The chain uses TRBV19 and TRBJ2-1; TRBD2 is possibly the D segment (6 matching bases). This TCR derives from a woman younger than 30 in good health and CMV-seronegative. The DNA sequence reads TGTGCCAGTAGCACCGGGACTTCTAGCTACAATGAGCAGTTCTTC. This gives the protein CASSTGTSSYNEQFF.